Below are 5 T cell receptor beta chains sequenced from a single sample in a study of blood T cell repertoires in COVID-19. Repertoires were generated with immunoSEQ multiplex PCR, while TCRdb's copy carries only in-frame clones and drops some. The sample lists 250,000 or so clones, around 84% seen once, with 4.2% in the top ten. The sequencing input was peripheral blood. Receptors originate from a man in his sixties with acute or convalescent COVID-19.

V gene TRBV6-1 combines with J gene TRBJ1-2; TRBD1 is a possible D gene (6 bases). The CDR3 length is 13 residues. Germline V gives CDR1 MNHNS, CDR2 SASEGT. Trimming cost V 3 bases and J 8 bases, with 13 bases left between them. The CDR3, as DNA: TGTGCCAGCAGTGACAACAGGGTGGGAGGCTACACCTTC. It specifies CASSDNRVGGYTF.

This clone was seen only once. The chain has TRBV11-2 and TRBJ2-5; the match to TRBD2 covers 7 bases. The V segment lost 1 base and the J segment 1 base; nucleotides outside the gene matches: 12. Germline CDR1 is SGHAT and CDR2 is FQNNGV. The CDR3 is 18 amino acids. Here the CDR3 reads CASSLVLRERATQETQYF. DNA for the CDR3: TGTGCCAGCAGCTTAGTATTGCGGGAGAGGGCCACCCAAGAGACCCAGTACTTC.

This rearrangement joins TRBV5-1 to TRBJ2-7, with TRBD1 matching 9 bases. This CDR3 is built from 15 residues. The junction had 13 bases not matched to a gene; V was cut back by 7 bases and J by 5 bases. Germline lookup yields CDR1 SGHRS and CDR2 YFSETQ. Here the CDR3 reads CASGRGTGKIHEQYF. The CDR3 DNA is TGCGCCAGCGGGCGCGGGACAGGGAAGATCCACGAGCAGTACTTC.

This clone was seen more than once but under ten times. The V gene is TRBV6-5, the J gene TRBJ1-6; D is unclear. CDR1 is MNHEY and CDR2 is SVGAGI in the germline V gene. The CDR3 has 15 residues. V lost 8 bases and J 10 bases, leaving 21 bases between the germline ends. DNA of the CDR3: TGTGCCAGCGGCCCAGAGGCATCCGTTTACTCACCCCTCCACTTT. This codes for CASGPEASVYSPLHF.

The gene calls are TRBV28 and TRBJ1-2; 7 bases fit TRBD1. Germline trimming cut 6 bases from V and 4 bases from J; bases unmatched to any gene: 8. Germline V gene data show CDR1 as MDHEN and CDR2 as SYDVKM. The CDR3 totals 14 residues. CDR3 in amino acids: CASSPGQPFYGYTF. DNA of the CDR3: TGTGCCAGCAGCCCGGGACAGCCCTTCTATGGCTACACCTTC.